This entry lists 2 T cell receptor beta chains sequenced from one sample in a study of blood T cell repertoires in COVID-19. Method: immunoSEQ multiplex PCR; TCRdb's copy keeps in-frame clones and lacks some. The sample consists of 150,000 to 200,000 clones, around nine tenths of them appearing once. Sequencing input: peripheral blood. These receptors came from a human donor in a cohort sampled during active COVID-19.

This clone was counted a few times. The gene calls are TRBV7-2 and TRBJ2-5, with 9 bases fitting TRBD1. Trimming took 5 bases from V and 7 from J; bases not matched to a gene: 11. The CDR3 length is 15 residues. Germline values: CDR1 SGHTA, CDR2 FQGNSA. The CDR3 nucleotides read TGTGCCAGCAGCACGCGACAGGGGGGGTCTGGGACCCAGTACTTC. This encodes CASSTRQGGSGTQYF.

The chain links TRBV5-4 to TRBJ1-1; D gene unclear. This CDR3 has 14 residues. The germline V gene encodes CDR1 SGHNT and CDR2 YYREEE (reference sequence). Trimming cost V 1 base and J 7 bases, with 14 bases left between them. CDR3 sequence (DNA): TGTGCCAGCAGCTTGAGTGTTCCTAACGGTGAAGCTTTCTTT. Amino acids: CASSLSVPNGEAFF.